This is a list of T cell receptor beta chains from one sample in a study of human T cells and chemical hapten exposure. TCRdb redid the calling of the RACE reads with MiXCR, one entry per CDR3 protein. The table shows some 170,000 distinct CDR3 sequences, with about 20% occurring only once. The source was whole blood, collected in connection with sensitization to the hapten diphenylcyclopropenone (DPC). The receptor source for this set is a woman aged 45-65 years with alopecia areata. Some clones in this sample may be carry-over from other donors' samples. Both conserved end residues are part of each CDR3. The D gene is left open where the match is weak. A clone size is listed for some rows: how often the clone was seen (once, few, many), or a class if it is expanded.

v_gene	abundance	j_gene	d_gene	CDR3aa	CDR3nt
TRBV10-3	few	TRBJ2-7	NA	CAISRDRYEQYF	TGTGCCATCAGCAGGGATCGCTACGAGCAGTACTTC
TRBV20-1	few	TRBJ2-3	NA	CSARERTDTQYF	TGCAGTGCTAGAGAGCGAACCGATACGCAGTATTTT
TRBV18	once	TRBJ2-3	TRBD2	CASSLPPSGIRTDTQYF	TGTGCCAGCTCACTCCCTCCAAGCGGGATTCGGACAGATACGCAGTATTTT
TRBV5-1	NA	TRBJ2-5	TRBD2	CASSLVSSGNRETQYF	TGCGCCAGCAGCTTGGTGTCTAGCGGGAATCGGGAGACCCAGTACTTC
TRBV6-1	NA	TRBJ2-7	TRBD2	CASSEEDGRVYEQYF	TGTGCCAGCAGTGAAGAAGACGGGAGGGTCTACGAGCAGTACTTC
TRBV6-1	few	TRBJ1-5	TRBD1	CASSAMTGNQPQHF	TGTGCCAGCAGTGCTATGACAGGGAATCAGCCCCAGCATTTT
TRBV5-6	many	TRBJ1-1	NA	CASTLGVNTEAFF	TGTGCCAGCACCCTGGGGGTGAACACTGAAGCTTTCTTT
TRBV5-1	NA	TRBJ2-3	TRBD2	CASIGLAGGTDTQYF	TGCGCCAGCATCGGACTAGCGGGAGGCACAGATACGCAGTATTTT
TRBV28	few	TRBJ2-2	TRBD2	CASSPPRAGVTPSWSAGELFF	TGTGCCAGCAGCCCCCCACGGGCGGGAGTCACACCGTCGTGGTCGGCCGGGGAGCTGTTTTTT
TRBV20-1	NA	TRBJ2-1	NA	CSAREWTQGPQGLSFNEQFF	TGCAGTGCTAGAGAGTGGACGCAGGGGCCTCAGGGATTGAGTTTCAATGAGCAGTTCTTC
TRBV25-1	NA	TRBJ2-1	NA	CARGRWPGHPLCSYNEQFF	TGTGCCAGGGGTCGCTGGCCAGGCCACCCACTTTGCTCCTACAATGAGCAGTTCTTC
TRBV29-1	few	TRBJ2-1	TRBD2	CSVEGLAFGSSYNEQFF	TGCAGCGTTGAGGGACTAGCATTTGGGAGCTCCTACAATGAGCAGTTCTTC
TRBV18	NA	TRBJ2-2	NA	CASSHLREQPNTGELFF	TGTGCCAGCTCACACCTCCGGGAGCAGCCTAACACCGGGGAGCTGTTTTTT
TRBV5-1	few	TRBJ2-7	TRBD1	CASSLDGTVEDEQYF	TGCGCCAGCAGCTTGGATGGGACAGTTGAGGACGAGCAGTACTTC
TRBV6-6	NA	TRBJ1-6	NA	CASSLAGRYNSPLHF	TGTGCCAGCTCGCTGGCCGGGCGATATAATTCACCCCTCCACTTT